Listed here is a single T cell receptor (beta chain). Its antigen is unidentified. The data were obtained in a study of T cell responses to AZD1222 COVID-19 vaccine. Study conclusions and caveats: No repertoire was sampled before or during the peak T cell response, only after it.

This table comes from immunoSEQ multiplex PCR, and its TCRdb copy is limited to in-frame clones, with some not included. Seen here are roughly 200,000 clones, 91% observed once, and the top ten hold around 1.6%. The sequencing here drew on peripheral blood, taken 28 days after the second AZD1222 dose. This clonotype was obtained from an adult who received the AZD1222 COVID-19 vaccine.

The CDR3 bases are TGTGCCATCAGTGAGTGGGCGGGGAATGGCTACACCTTC. Translation gives CAISEWAGNGYTF. This chain connects TRBV10-3 to TRBJ1-2, with D unresolved. Germline V gives CDR1 ENHRY, CDR2 SYGVKD. V dropped 1 base and J dropped 6 bases, with 9 bases sitting between them. This CDR3 is built from 13 residues.